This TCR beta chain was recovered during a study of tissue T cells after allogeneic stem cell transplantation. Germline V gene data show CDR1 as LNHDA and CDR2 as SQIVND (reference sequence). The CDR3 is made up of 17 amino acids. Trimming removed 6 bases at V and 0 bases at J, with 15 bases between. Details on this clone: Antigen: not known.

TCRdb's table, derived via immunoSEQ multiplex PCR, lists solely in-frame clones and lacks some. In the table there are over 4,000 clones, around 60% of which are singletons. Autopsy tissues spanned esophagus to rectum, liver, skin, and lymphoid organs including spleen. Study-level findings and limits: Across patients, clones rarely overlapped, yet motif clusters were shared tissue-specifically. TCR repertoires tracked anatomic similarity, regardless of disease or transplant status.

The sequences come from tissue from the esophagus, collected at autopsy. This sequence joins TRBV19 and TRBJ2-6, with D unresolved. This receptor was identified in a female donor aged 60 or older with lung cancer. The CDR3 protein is CASRDNSLISGANVLTF. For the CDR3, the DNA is TGTGCCAGTAGAGATAACAGTTTGATCTCTGGGGCCAACGTCCTGACTTTC.